These 11 T cell receptor beta chains were sequenced from one sample in a study of cytotoxic CD8 clonotypes in ibrutinib-treated CLL. The table came from immunoSEQ multiplex PCR; TCRdb's copy has only in-frame clones and leaves some out. The table lists 200,000 to 250,000 clones, 70% of them singletons, with approximately 5.9% in the top ten. This specimen consisted of PBMCs, obtained after 12 months of ibrutinib treatment. These receptors originate from a human donor with chronic lymphocytic leukemia.

This clone has more than one count but fewer than ten. This chain joins TRBV28 and TRBJ1-2; 10 nucleotides agree with TRBD1. Germline loops: CDR1 MDHEN, CDR2 SYDVKM. This CDR3 contains 15 residues. J was trimmed by 4 bases and V by 4 bases; bases with no gene match: 6. DNA for the CDR3: TGTGCCAGCAGTTCGCCGGGACAGGGGACCTATGGCTACACCTTC. Its protein is CASSSPGQGTYGYTF.

A word on this clone: This likely came from a read error, as a far larger clone is one base away. The chain links TRBV7-9 to TRBJ1-5; tentative D call: TRBD1 (5 bases). The germline V gene has CDR1 SEHNR and CDR2 FQNEAQ (reference sequence). The CDR3 is made up of 13 amino acids. Trimming pared 2 bases from V and 4 bases from J, leaving 6 bases between. CDR3 sequence: CASSLWGNQPQHF. The CDR3 DNA follows: TGTGCCAGCAGCTTATGGGGGAATCAGCCCCAGCATTTT.

In this sample, this clone turned up once. This chain connects TRBV15 to TRBJ2-7; the D is unclear. Looked up from germline, CDR1 is LNHNV and CDR2 is YYDKDF (reference sequence). The CDR3 covers 16 residues. V was shortened by 1 base and J by 2 bases, with 15 bases between the two germline ends. The CDR3 coding sequence is TGTGCCACCAGCAGAGGTTTGGCAAAAGAAGCCTACGAGCAGTACTTC. Translated, it gives CATSRGLAKEAYEQYF.

This clone was observed a handful of times. This rearrangement joins TRBV5-8 to TRBJ1-5; 8 nucleotides line up with TRBD1. Unmatched junction bases numbered 7, after V lost 1 base and J lost 1 base. This CDR3 is 17 amino acids long. CDR1 is SGHTS and CDR2 is YDEGEE in the germline V gene. CDR3 protein: CASSLNQGAASNQPQHF. The DNA for the CDR3 is TGTGCCAGCAGCTTGAACCAGGGGGCGGCCAGCAATCAGCCCCAGCATTTT.

The chain couples TRBV18 to TRBJ2-2, with D perhaps matching TRBD2 (5 bases). V shed 6 bases and J shed 6 bases, with 11 bases lying between them. CDR1 is KGHSH, CDR2 LQKENI, per germline. The CDR3 is made up of 13 amino acids. The CDR3, as DNA: TGTGCCAGCTCGCCGGACGGGGCCGGGGAGCTGTTTTTT. Encoded protein: CASSPDGAGELFF.

V and J are TRBV9 and TRBJ2-2; TRBD2 aligns across 11 bases. With V trimmed by 2 bases and J by 2 bases, 2 bases remained unmatched. The germline CDR1 and CDR2 sequences are SGDLS and YYNGEE. This CDR3 has 16 amino acids. This CDR3 is CASSVGTSGNTGELFF. CDR3 DNA: TGTGCCAGCAGCGTCGGGACTAGCGGTAACACCGGGGAGCTGTTTTTT.

This chain joins TRBV6-5 and TRBJ1-5; TRBD1 matches 7 bases. The CDR3 has 13 amino acids. V shed 6 bases and J 7 bases; nucleotides not matched to a gene: 6. Germline values: CDR1 MNHEY, CDR2 SVGAGI. The CDR3 region has the DNA TGTGCCAGCAGCCGACAGGGATCCCAGCCCCAGCATTTT. This translates into CASSRQGSQPQHF.

This chain connects TRBV6-6 to TRBJ1-1, with D possibly TRBD1 on 6 matching bases. The CDR3 is 14 residues long. Looked up from germline, CDR1 is MNHNY and CDR2 is SVGAGI (reference sequence). Trimming removed 2 bases at V and 1 base at J, with 8 bases between. The CDR3, as DNA: TGTGCCAGCAGTTACGAACAGGGGAACACTGAAGCTTTCTTT. Encoded protein: CASSYEQGNTEAFF.

This CDR3 is CASSRGQMNEQFF. CDR3 nucleotide sequence: TGTGCCAGTAGTAGGGGACAGATGAATGAGCAGTTCTTC. The V call is TRBV19, the J call TRBJ2-1, with 7 bases fitting TRBD1. Germline V gene lookup returns CDR1 LNHDA and CDR2 SQIVND (reference sequence). There are 13 residues in the CDR3. V shed 4 bases, J shed 7 bases, and the junction held 4 bases outside the gene matches.

The V gene is TRBV6-5, the J gene TRBJ2-2; D not resolved. CDR1 is MNHEY, CDR2 SVGAGI, per germline. V was pared by 7 bases and J by 5 bases, with 14 bases between. This CDR3 region has 14 residues. For the CDR3, the DNA is TGTGCCAGCAAGTCTACAACATTAACCGGGGAGCTGTTTTTT. Its protein product is CASKSTTLTGELFF.

The J gene is TRBJ1-1, the V gene TRBV11-1, with D possibly matching TRBD1 (5 bases). CDR3 length: 14 amino acids. Germline CDR1 is SGHAT and CDR2 is FQDESV (reference sequence). Trimming took off 5 bases at V and 3 bases at J, with 13 bases between the two ends. CDR3 amino acids: CASSLRARDTEAFF. CDR3 coding DNA: TGTGCCAGCAGCCTCAGGGCTCGGGACACTGAAGCTTTCTTT.